The T cell receptor beta chain described here comes from a study of blood T cells in healthy people across ages. Of note for this clonotype: Its target is unknown.

Primed by a sample-barcoded 5' primer and a J-beta primer mix, a second PCR proceeded for about 6 to 11 cycles. Every sample gave at least 3 million paired-end reads containing CDR3. TCRdb recomputed calls from the 5' RACE reads with MiXCR, one row per CDR3 protein. Of over 500,000 distinct CDR3 sequences in the sample, roughly half were seen once. Overall study results and limits: Donors of long life had a larger count of naive CD4+ cells and greater diversity than aged donors.

Germline-derived CDR1 and CDR2 are MNHNS and SASEGT. The CDR3 sequence is 18 residues long. Sequencing was performed on blood. The V gene is TRBV6-1, the J gene TRBJ2-1, with D possibly matching TRBD2 (6 bases). Judging by the DNA end, TRBJ2-7 fits better; the J call may be wrong. The sequence was collected from a woman over 75 in good health. The CDR3 coding sequence is TGTGCCAGCACTACGACCCAGCGGGCTGTTAGCTCCTACAATGAGCAGTACTTC. It specifies CASTTTQRAVSSYNEQYF.